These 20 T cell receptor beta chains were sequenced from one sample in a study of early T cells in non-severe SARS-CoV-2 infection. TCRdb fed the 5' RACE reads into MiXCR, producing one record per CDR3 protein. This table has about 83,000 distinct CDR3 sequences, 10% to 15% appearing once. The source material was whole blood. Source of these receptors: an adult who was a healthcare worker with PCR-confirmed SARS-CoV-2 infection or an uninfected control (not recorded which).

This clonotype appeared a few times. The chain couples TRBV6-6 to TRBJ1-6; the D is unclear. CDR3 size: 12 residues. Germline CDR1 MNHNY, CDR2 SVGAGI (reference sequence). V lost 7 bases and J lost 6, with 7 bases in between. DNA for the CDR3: TGTGCCAGCACCCTCATTAATTCACCCCTCCACTTT. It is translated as CASTLINSPLHF.

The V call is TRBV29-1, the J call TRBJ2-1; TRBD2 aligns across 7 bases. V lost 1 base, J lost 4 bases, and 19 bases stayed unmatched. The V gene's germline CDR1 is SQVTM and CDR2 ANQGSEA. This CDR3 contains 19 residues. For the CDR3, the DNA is TGCAGCGTTGAAGGGCGGGAGTATGCCGCACCGGAGAATTACAATGAGCAGTTCTTC. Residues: CSVEGREYAAPENYNEQFF.

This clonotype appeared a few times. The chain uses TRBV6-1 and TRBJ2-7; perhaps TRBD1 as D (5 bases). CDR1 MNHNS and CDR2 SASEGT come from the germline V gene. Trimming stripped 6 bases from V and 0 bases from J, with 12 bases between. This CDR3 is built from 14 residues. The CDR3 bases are TGTGCCAGCAGAGAAAGGACACCCTCCTACGAGCAGTACTTC. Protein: CASRERTPSYEQYF.

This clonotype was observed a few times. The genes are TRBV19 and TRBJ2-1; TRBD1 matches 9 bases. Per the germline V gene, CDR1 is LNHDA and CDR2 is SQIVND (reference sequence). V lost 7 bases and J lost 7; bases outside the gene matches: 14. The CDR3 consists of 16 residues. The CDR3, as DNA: TGTGCCAGTAACGCCGTAGGGGACAGGGATTGGAATGAGCAGTTCTTC. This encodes CASNAVGDRDWNEQFF.

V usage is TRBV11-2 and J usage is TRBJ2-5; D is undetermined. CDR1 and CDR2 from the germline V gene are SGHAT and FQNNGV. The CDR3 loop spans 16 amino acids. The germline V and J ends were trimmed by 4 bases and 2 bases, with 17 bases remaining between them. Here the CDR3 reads CASSSRWEAQQETQYF. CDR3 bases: TGTGCCAGCAGCTCCAGGTGGGAAGCGCAGCAAGAGACCCAGTACTTC.

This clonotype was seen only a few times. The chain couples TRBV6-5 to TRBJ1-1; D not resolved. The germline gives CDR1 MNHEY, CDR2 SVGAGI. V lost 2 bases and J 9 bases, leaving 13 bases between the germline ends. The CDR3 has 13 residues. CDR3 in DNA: TGTGCCAGCAGTTACAATGGGGAGGGTCAAGCTTTCTTT. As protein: CASSYNGEGQAFF.

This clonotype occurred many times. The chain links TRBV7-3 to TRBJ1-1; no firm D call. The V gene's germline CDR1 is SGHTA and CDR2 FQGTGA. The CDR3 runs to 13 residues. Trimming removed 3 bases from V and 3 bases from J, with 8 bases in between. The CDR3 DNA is TGTGCCAGCAGCTTGGGCCCGGACACTGAAGCTTTCTTT. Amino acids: CASSLGPDTEAFF.

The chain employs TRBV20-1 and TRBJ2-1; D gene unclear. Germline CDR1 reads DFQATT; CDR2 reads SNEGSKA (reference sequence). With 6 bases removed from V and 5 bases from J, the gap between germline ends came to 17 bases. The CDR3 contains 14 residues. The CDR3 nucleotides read TGCAGTGCGATTCTAGGAATTTTTAACAATGAGCAGTTCTTC. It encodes CSAILGIFNNEQFF.

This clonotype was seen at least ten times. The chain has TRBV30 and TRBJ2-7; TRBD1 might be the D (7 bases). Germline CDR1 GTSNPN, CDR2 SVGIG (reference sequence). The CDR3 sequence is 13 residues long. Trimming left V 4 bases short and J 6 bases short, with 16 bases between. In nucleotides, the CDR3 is TGTGCCTGGACCACTGGCAGGGGGGTCGAGCAGTACTTC. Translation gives CAWTTGRGVEQYF. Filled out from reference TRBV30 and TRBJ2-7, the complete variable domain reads SQTIHQWPATLVQPVGSPLSLECTVEGTSNPNLYWYRQAAGRGLQLLFYSVGIGQISSEVPQNLSASRPQDRQFILSSKKLLLSDSGFYLCAWTTGRGVEQYFGPGTRLTVT.

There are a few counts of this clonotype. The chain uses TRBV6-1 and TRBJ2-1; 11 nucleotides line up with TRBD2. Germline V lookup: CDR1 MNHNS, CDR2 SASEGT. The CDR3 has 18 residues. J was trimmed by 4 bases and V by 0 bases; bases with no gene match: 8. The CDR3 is CASSEAPWTSGFYNEQFF. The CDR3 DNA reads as TGTGCCAGCAGTGAAGCCCCTTGGACTAGCGGGTTTTACAATGAGCAGTTCTTC.

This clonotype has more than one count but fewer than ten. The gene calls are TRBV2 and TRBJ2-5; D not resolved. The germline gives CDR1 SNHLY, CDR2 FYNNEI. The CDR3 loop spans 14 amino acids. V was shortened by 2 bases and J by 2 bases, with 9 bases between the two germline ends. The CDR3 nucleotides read TGTGCCAGCAGTGAATTCTCGGAGCAAGAGACCCAGTACTTC. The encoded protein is CASSEFSEQETQYF.

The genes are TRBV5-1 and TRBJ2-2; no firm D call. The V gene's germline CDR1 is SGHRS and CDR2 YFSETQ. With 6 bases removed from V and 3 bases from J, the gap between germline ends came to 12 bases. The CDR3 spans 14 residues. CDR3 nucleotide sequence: TGCGCCAGCATGTACAACCAAGACACCGGGGAGCTGTTTTTT. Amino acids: CASMYNQDTGELFF.

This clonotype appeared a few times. Written as DNA, the CDR3 is TGTGCCAGCAGTATGACTAGCGGCACAGATACGCAGTATTTT. Its protein is CASSMTSGTDTQYF. The V call is TRBV7-2, the J call TRBJ2-3; 8 bases map to TRBD2. Germline V lookup: CDR1 SGHTA, CDR2 FQGNSA. Germline trimming cut 6 bases from V and 1 base from J; bases unmatched to any gene: 3. The CDR3 totals 14 residues.

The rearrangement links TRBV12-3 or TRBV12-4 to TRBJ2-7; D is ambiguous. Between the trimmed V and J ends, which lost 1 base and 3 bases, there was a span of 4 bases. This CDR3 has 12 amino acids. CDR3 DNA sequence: TGTGCCAGCAGTTTAGAGTTCTACGAGCAGTACTTC. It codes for CASSLEFYEQYF.

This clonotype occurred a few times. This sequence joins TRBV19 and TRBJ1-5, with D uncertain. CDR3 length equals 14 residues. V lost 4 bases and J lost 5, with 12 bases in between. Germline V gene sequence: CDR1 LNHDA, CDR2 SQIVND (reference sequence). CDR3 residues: CASSNWVGYQPQHF. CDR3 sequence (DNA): TGTGCCAGTAGTAACTGGGTCGGGTATCAGCCCCAGCATTTT.

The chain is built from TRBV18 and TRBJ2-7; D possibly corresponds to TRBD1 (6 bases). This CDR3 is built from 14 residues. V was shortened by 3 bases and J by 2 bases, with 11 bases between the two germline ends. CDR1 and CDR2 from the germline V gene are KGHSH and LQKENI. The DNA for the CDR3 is TGTGCCAGCTCACCCGACAGGCAAACCTACGAGCAGTACTTC. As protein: CASSPDRQTYEQYF.

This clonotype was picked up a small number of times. This CDR3 reads CASSTRNRVGTEAFF. CDR3 nucleotides: TGCGCCAGCAGCACAAGAAACAGGGTTGGCACTGAAGCTTTCTTT. The V and J genes are TRBV5-1 and TRBJ1-1; D possibly corresponds to TRBD1 (6 bases). The CDR3 spans 15 residues. Germline CDR1 is SGHRS and CDR2 is YFSETQ. Trimming left V 4 bases short and J 4 bases short, with 17 bases between. The entire variable domain, with the rest obtained from reference TRBV5-1 and TRBJ1-1, is as follows: KAGVTQTPRYLIKTRGQQVTLSCSPISGHRSVSWYQQTPGQGLQFLFEYFSETQRNKGNFPGRFSGRQFSNSRSEMNVSTLELGDSALYLCASSTRNRVGTEAFFGQGTRLTVV.

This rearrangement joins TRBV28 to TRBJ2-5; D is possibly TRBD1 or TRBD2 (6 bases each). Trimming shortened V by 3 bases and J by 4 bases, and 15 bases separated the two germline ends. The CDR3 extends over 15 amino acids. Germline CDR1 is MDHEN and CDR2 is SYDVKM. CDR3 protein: CASSLAGGGGETQYF. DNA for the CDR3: TGTGCCAGCAGTTTGGCGGGCGGAGGGGGAGAGACCCAGTACTTC.

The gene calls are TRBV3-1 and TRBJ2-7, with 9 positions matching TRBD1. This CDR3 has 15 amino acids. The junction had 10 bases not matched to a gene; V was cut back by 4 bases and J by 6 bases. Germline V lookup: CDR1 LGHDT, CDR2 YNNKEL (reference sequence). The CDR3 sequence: CASSRYPGQGTEQYF. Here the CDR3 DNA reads TGTGCCAGCAGCCGATACCCGGGACAGGGAACCGAGCAGTACTTC.

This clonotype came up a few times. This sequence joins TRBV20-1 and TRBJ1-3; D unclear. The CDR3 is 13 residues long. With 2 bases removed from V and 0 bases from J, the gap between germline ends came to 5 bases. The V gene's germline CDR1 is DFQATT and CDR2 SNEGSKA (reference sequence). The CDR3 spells CSARPSSGNTIYF. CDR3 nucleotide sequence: TGCAGTGCTAGACCGAGCTCTGGAAACACCATATATTTT.